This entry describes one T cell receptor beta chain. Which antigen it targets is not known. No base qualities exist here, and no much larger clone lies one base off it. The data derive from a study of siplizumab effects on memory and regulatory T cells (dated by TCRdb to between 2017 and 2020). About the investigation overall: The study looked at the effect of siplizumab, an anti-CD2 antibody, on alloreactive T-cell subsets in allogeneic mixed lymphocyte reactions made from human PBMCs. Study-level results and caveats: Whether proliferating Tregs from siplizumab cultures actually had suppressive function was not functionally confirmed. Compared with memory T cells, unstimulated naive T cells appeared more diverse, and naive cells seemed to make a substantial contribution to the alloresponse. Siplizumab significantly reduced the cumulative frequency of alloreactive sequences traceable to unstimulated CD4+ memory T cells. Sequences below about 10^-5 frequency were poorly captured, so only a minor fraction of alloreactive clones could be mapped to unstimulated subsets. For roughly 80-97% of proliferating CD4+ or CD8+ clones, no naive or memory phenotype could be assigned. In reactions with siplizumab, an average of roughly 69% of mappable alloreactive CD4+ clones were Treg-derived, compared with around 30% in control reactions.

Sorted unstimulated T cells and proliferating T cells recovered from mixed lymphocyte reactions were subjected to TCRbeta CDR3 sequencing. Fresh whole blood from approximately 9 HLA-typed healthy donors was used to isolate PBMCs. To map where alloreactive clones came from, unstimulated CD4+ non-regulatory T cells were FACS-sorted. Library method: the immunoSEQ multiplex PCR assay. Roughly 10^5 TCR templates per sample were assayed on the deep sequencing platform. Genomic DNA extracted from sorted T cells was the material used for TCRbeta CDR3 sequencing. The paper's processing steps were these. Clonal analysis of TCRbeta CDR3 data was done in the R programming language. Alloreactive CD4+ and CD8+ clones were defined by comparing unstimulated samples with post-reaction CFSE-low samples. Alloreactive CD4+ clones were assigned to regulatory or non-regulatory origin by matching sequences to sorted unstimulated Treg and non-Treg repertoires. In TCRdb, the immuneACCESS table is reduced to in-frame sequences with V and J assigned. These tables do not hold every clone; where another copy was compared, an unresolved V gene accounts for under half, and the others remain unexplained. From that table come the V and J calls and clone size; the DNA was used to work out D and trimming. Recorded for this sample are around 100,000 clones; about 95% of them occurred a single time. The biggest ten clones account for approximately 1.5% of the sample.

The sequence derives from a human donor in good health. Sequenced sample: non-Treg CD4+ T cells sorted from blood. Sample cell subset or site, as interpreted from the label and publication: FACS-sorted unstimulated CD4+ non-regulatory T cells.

The nucleotide sequence reads TGTGCCAGTAGGAGGACAGACCATACGACGGCCAACGTCCTGACTTTC. Its protein is CASRRTDHTTANVLTF. The sequence is built from TRBV19 and TRBJ2-6, with a tentative D gene TRBD1 over 6 matching bases. V is shortened by 6 bases, J by 6 bases, and the region joining them spans 18 bases. CDR1 and CDR2, looked up from the germline V gene (reference sequence), are LNHDA and SQIVND. The CDR3 runs 16 amino acids, cysteine and phenylalanine included. Kept here is only the CDR3 DNA, which spans 48 bases and is read in frame from base 1.